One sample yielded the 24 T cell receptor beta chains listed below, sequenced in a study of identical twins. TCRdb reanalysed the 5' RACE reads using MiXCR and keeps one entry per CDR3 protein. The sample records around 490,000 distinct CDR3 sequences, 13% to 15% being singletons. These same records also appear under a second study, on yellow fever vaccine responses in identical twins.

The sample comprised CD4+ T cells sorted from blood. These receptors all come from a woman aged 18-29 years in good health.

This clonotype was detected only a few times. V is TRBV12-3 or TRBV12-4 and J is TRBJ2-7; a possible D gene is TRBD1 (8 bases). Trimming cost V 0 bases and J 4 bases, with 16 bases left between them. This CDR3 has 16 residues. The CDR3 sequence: CASSLAGRGRGYEQYF. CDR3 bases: TGTGCCAGCAGTTTAGCGGGCAGGGGGCGGGGGTACGAGCAGTACTTC.

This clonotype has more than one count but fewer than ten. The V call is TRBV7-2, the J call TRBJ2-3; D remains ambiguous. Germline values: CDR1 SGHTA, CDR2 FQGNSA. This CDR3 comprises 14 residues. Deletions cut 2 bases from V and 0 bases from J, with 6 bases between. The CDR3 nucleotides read TGTGCCAGCAGCTTATCGAAGAGCACAGATACGCAGTATTTT. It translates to CASSLSKSTDTQYF.

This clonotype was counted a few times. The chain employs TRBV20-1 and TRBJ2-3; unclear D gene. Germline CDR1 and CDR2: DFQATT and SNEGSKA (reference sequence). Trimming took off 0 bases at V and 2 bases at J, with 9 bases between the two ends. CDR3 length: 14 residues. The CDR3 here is CSAREAFYTDTQYF. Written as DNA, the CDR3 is TGCAGTGCTAGAGAGGCCTTTTACACAGATACGCAGTATTTT.

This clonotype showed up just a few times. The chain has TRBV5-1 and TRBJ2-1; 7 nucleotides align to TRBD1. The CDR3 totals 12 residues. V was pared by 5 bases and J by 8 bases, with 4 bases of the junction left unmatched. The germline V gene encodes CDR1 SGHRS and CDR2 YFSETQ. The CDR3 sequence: CASRRDSYEQFF. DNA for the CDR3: TGCGCCAGCAGAAGGGACAGCTATGAGCAGTTCTTC.

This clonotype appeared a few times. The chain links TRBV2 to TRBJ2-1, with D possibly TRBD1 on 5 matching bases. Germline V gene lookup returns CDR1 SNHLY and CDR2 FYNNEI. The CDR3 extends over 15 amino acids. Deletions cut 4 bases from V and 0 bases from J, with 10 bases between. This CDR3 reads CASSGRQISYNEQFF. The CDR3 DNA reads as TGTGCCAGCAGTGGCCGACAGATCTCCTACAATGAGCAGTTCTTC.

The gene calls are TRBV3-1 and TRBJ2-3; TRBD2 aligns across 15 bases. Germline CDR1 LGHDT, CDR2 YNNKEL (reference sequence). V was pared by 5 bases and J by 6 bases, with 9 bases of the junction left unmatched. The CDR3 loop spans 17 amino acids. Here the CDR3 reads CASSGSGLAGGGDTQYF. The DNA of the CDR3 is TGTGCCAGCAGCGGTTCGGGACTAGCGGGGGGCGGGGATACGCAGTATTTT.

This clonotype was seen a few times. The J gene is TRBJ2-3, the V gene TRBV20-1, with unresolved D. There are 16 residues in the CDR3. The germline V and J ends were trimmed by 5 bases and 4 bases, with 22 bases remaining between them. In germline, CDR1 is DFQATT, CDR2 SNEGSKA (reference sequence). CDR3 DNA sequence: TGCAGTGCTCCACCCGGATCAGGTCGCATCGCAGATACGCAGTATTTT. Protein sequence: CSAPPGSGRIADTQYF.

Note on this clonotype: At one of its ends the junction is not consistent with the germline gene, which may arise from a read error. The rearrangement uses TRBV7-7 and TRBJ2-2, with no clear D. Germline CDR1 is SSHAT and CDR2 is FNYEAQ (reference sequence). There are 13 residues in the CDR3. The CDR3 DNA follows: TGTGCTAGCAGATATGGGAACACCGGGGAGCTGTTTTTT. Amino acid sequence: CASRYGNTGELFF. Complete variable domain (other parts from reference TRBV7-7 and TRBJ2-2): GAGVSQSPRYKVTKRGQDVTLRCDPISSHATLYWYQQALGQGPEFLTYFNYEAQPDKSGLPSDRFSAERPEGSISTLTIQRTEQRDSAMYRCASRYGNTGELFFGEGSRLTVL.

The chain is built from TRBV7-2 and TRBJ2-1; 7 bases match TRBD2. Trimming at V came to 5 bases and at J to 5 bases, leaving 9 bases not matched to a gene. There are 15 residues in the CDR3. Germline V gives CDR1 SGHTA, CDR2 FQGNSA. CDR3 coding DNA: TGTGCCAGCAGCACGGGACTACCGGGGCACAATGAGCAGTTCTTC. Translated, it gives CASSTGLPGHNEQFF.

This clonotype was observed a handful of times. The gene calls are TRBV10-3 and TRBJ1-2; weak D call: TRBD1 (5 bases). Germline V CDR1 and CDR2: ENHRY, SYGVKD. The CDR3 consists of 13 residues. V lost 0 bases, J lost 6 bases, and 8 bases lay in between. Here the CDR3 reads CAISESRGDGYTF. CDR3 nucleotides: TGTGCCATCAGTGAGTCGCGGGGGGATGGCTACACCTTC.

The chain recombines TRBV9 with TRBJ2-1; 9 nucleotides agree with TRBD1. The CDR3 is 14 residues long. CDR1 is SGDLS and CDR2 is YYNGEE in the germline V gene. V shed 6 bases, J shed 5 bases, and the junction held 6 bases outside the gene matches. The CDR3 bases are TGTGCCAGCAACACAGGGGGCAAGGACAATGAGCAGTTCTTC. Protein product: CASNTGGKDNEQFF.

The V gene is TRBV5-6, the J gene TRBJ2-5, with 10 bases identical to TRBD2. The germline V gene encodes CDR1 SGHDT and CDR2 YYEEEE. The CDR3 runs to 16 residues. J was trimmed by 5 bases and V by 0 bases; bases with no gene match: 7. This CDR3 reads CASSLDSGRAEETQYF. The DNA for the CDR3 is TGTGCCAGCAGCTTGGACAGCGGGAGGGCCGAGGAGACCCAGTACTTC.

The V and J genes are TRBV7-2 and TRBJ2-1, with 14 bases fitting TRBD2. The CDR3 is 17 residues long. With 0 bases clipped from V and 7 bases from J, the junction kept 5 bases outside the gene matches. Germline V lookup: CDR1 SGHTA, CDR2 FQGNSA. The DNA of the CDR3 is TGTGCCAGCAGCTTAGCCAGGACTAGCGGGAGGAAGAATGAGCAGTTCTTC. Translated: CASSLARTSGRKNEQFF.

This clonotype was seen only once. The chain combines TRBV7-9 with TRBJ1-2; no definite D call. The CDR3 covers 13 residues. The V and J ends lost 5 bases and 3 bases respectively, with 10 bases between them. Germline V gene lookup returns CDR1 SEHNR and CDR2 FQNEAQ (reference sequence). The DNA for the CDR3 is TGTGCCAGCAGCAGGGCTCTGGACTATGGCTACACCTTC. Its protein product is CASSRALDYGYTF.

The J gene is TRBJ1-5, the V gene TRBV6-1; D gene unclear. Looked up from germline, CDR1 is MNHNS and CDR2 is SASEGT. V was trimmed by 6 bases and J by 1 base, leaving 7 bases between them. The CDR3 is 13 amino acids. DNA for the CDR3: TGTGCCAGCAGCGGACGGAGCAATCAGCCCCAGCATTTT. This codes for CASSGRSNQPQHF.

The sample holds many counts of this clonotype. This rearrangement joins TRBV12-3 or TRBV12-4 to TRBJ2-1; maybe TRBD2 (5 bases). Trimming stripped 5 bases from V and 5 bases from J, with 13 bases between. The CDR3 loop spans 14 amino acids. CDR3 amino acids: CASSARERNNEQFF. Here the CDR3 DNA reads TGTGCCAGCAGTGCGAGAGAGCGGAACAATGAGCAGTTCTTC.

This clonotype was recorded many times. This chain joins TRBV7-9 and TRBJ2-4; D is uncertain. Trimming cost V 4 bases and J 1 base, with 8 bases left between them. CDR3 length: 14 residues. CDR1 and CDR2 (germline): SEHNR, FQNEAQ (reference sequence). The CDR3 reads CASSSLAAKNIQYF. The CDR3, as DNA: TGTGCCAGCAGCTCCCTTGCGGCCAAAAACATTCAGTACTTC.

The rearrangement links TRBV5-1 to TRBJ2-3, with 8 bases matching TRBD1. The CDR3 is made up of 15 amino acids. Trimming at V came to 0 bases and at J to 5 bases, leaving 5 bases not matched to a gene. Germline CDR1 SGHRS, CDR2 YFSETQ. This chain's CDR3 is CASSLGQGRLDTQYF. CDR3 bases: TGCGCCAGCAGCTTGGGACAGGGGAGATTAGATACGCAGTATTTT. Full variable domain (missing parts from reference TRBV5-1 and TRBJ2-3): KAGVTQTPRYLIKTRGQQVTLSCSPISGHRSVSWYQQTPGQGLQFLFEYFSETQRNKGNFPGRFSGRQFSNSRSEMNVSTLELGDSALYLCASSLGQGRLDTQYFGPGTRLTVL.

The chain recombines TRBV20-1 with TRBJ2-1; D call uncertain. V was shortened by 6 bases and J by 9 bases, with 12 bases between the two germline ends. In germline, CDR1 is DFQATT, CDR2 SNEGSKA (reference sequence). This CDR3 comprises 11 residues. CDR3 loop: CSAAGPGEQFF. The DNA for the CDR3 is TGCAGTGCCGCCGGGCCGGGTGAGCAGTTCTTC.

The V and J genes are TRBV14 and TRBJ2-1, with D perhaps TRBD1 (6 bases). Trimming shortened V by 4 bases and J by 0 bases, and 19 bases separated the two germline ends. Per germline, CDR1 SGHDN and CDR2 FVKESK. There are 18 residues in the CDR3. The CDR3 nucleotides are TGTGCCAGCAGCCGAAAACGAAATCGGGACAACTCCTACAATGAGCAGTTCTTC. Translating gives CASSRKRNRDNSYNEQFF.

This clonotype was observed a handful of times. CDR3 DNA: TGCGCCAGCAGCGCCCTCGGGGCAGCAACTAATGAAAAACTGTTTTTT. This translates into CASSALGAATNEKLFF. The chain carries TRBV5-1 and TRBJ1-4; a possible D gene is TRBD1 (5 bases). The CDR3 covers 16 residues. The germline V and J ends were trimmed by 4 bases and 0 bases, with 13 bases remaining between them. Germline V gene sequence: CDR1 SGHRS, CDR2 YFSETQ.

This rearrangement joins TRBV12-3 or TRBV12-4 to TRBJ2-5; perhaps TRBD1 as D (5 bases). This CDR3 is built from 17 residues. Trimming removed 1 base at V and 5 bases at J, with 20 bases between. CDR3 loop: CASSLGLLTQGVETQYF. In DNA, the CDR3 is TGTGCCAGCAGTTTAGGTCTTTTGACCCAAGGGGTTGAGACCCAGTACTTC.

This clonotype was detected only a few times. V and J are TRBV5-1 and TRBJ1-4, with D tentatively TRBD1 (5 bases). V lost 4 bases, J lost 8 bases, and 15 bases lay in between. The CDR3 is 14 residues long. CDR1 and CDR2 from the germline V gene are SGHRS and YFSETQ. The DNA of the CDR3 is TGCGCCAGCAGCCGGGACCCCCCGTTGGAAAAACTGTTTTTT. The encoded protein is CASSRDPPLEKLFF.

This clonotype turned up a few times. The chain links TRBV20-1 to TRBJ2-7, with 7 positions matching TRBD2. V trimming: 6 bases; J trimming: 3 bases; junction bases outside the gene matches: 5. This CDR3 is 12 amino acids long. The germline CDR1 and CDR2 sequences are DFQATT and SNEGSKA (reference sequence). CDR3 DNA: TGCAGTGCGGGGACTAAAAACTACGAGCAGTACTTC. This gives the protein CSAGTKNYEQYF.